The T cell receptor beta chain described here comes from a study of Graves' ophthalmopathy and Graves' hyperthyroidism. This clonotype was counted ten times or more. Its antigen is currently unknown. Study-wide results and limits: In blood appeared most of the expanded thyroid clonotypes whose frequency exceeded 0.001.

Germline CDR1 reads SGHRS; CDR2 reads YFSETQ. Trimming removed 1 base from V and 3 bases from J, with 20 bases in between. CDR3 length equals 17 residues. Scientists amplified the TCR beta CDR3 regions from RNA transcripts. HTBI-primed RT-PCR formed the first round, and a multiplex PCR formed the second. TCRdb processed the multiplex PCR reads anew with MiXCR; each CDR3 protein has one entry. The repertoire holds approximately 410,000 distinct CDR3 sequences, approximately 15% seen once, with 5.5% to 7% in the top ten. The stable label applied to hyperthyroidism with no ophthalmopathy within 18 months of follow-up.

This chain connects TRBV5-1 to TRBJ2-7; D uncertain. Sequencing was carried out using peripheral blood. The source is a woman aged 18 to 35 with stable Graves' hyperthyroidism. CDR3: CASSLMGHGRIYYEQYF. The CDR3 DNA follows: TGCGCCAGCAGCTTGATGGGCCACGGACGGATTTACTACGAGCAGTACTTC.